The 24 T cell receptor beta chains below were found in one sample sequenced in a study of blood T cells in healthy people across ages. Sample-barcoded 5' priming and a J-beta primer mix drove a second PCR of roughly 6 to 12 cycles. TCRdb independently ran MiXCR on the 5' RACE reads; one entry per CDR3 protein. The sample records 790,000 or so distinct CDR3 sequences, less than 60% being singletons. The source material was blood. The receptors here all came from a man at least 80 years old in good health.

Many counts were recorded for this clonotype. This chain joins TRBV29-1 and TRBJ2-7; weak D call: TRBD1 (5 bases). This CDR3 contains 13 residues. CDR1 is SQVTM, CDR2 ANQGSEA, per germline. Trimming stripped 4 bases from V and 0 bases from J, with 10 bases between. CDR3 sequence reads: CSVVTVSSYEQYF. The CDR3, as DNA: TGCAGCGTTGTGACAGTTAGCTCCTACGAGCAGTACTTC.

The chain uses TRBV19 and TRBJ2-5, with TRBD1 as a possible D gene (7 bases). The CDR3 runs 16 residues. V dropped 3 bases and J dropped 4 bases, with 18 bases sitting between them. The germline CDR1 and CDR2 sequences are LNHDA and SQIVND (reference sequence). The CDR3 DNA is TGTGCCAGTAGTATGTTACCAGGGGGGCAAAGAGAGACCCAGTACTTC. Its translation: CASSMLPGGQRETQYF.

This clonotype occurred many times. The V gene is TRBV12-3 or TRBV12-4, the J gene TRBJ2-7, with a weak D call TRBD2 (6 bases). The CDR3 sequence is 14 residues long. Trimming cost V 4 bases and J 3 bases, with 13 bases left between them. The CDR3 DNA is TGTGCCAGCAGTTCTAGCGCGAGTAACTACGAGCAGTACTTC. The encoded protein is CASSSSASNYEQYF.

This CDR3 reads CASSGEAGDTQYF. In nucleotides, the CDR3 is TGCGCCAGCAGCGGGGAAGCGGGAGATACGCAGTATTTT. The rearrangement uses TRBV5-1 and TRBJ2-3, with a tentative D call TRBD2 (6 bases). The CDR3 loop spans 13 amino acids. Germline values: CDR1 SGHRS, CDR2 YFSETQ. V was clipped by 4 bases and J by 5 bases, with 11 bases between them.

The chain uses TRBV28 and TRBJ2-1; D is unclear. The end of the DNA aligns better with TRBJ2-7, so the J call may be wrong. This CDR3 contains 12 residues. From germline, CDR1 is MDHEN and CDR2 SYDVKM. CDR3 DNA sequence: TGTGCCAGCAGTTTACTGAGCAATGAGCAGTACTTC. Amino acid sequence: CASSLLSNEQYF.

This clonotype was detected only a few times. V gene TRBV6-1 combines with J gene TRBJ2-1; 12 bases are shared with TRBD2. The CDR3 spans 14 residues. Per germline, CDR1 MNHNS and CDR2 SASEGT. The ends lost 7 bases at V and 8 bases at J; junction bases unmatched: 6. CDR3 loop: CASIRTSGIDEQFF. The CDR3 DNA follows: TGTGCCAGCATCCGGACTAGCGGGATAGATGAGCAGTTCTTC.

This sequence joins TRBV7-9 and TRBJ2-3, with 13 nucleotides matching TRBD2. From germline, CDR1 is SEHNR and CDR2 FQNEAQ (reference sequence). This CDR3 spans 16 amino acids. V shed 5 bases, J shed 5 bases, and the junction held 7 bases outside the gene matches. In DNA, the CDR3 is TGTGCCAGCAGCCCCAGGACTAGCGGGGGTGGAGATACGCAGTATTTT. Amino acids: CASSPRTSGGGDTQYF.

J is TRBJ2-1 and V is TRBV5-1; 7 nucleotides align to TRBD1. Trimming at V came to 4 bases and at J to 10 bases, leaving 8 bases not matched to a gene. The CDR3 totals 13 residues. CDR1 and CDR2 (germline): SGHRS, YFSETQ. CDR3 coding DNA: TGCGCCAGCAGCAACCACAGGGGAAGGGAGCAGTTCTTC. Its translation is CASSNHRGREQFF. Variable domain in full (rest from reference TRBV5-1 and TRBJ2-1): KAGVTQTPRYLIKTRGQQVTLSCSPISGHRSVSWYQQTPGQGLQFLFEYFSETQRNKGNFPGRFSGRQFSNSRSEMNVSTLELGDSALYLCASSNHRGREQFFGPGTRLTVL.

The chain employs TRBV10-3 and TRBJ1-4; TRBD1 agrees at 10 bases. The germline gives CDR1 ENHRY, CDR2 SYGVKD. The CDR3 length is 15 residues. J lost 8 bases, V lost 3 bases, and 6 bases had no gene match. CDR3 residues: CAISDSGTGDEKLFF. The CDR3 nucleotides read TGTGCCATCAGTGACTCCGGGACAGGGGACGAAAAACTGTTTTTT.

The chain links TRBV7-2 to TRBJ1-1, with a tentative D call TRBD1 (5 bases). Trimming left V 1 base short and J 1 base short, with 10 bases between. The germline V gene has CDR1 SGHTA and CDR2 FQGNSA. The CDR3 length is 15 residues. CDR3 sequence (DNA): TGTGCCAGCAGCTTAGGTGCAGGGACGAACACTGAAGCTTTCTTT. Translation: CASSLGAGTNTEAFF. The complete variable domain, with remaining parts taken from reference TRBV7-2 and TRBJ1-1, reads GAGVSQSPSNKVTEKGKDVELRCDPISGHTALYWYRQSLGQGLEFLIYFQGNSAPDKSGLPSDRFSAERTGGSVSTLTIQRTQQEDSAVYLCASSLGAGTNTEAFFGQGTRLTVV.

This chain links TRBV11-3 with TRBJ2-7, with 11 bases lining up with TRBD1. The CDR3 contains 16 residues. Germline CDR1 and CDR2: SGHNT and YENEEA. V lost 2 bases to trimming and J lost 7 bases; unmatched junction nucleotides: 10. In DNA, the CDR3 is TGTGCCAGCAGCTTACAAGGACAGGGGGCCGGCAATGAGCAGTACTTC. Its protein is CASSLQGQGAGNEQYF.

This clonotype came up a few times. V is TRBV20-1 and J is TRBJ2-1; 9 bases are a match to TRBD2. The length of the CDR3 is 15 residues. Trimming at V came to 0 bases and at J to 8 bases, leaving 8 bases not matched to a gene. Germline V gives CDR1 DFQATT, CDR2 SNEGSKA (reference sequence). The CDR3 DNA reads TGCAGTGCTAGAGATGTTCTAGCGGGATCTGATGAGCAGTTCTTC. As protein: CSARDVLAGSDEQFF.

This chain connects TRBV20-1 to TRBJ1-6; 9 bases map to TRBD1. Trimming cost V 1 base and J 7 bases; bases outside gene matches: 11. The CDR3 extends over 17 amino acids. Germline-derived CDR1 and CDR2 are DFQATT and SNEGSKA (reference sequence). CDR3 sequence: CSARVTGGSSGNSPLHF. DNA of the CDR3: TGCAGTGCTAGAGTCACAGGGGGCTCTTCGGGGAATTCACCCCTCCACTTT.

In its sample, this clonotype was seen a few times. This sequence joins TRBV12-3 or TRBV12-4 and TRBJ2-3; TRBD2 aligns across 12 bases. The trim removed 5 bases at V and 3 bases at J, leaving 6 bases unmatched. This CDR3 region has 16 residues. The CDR3 nucleotides read TGTGCCAGCAGTCGACTAGCGGGAGTTGAAACAGATACGCAGTATTTT. Its translation: CASSRLAGVETDTQYF.

The rearrangement joins TRBV28 to TRBJ2-5; 9 nucleotides line up with TRBD1. The trim removed 6 bases at V and 11 bases at J, leaving 16 bases unmatched. The CDR3 runs 15 residues. Germline CDR1 and CDR2: MDHEN and SYDVKM. The CDR3 coding sequence is TGTGCCAGCAGCCCCCCTCCGGGACAGGGCCGAAAGCAGTACTTC. The encoded protein is CASSPPPGQGRKQYF.

This clonotype turned up a few times. J is TRBJ2-1 and V is TRBV11-2, with 9 bases identical to TRBD2. The CDR3 spans 13 residues. Germline V gives CDR1 SGHAT, CDR2 FQNNGV. The junction had 2 bases not matched to a gene; V was cut back by 3 bases and J by 8 bases. The CDR3 here is CASSFSGSYEQFF. The CDR3 region has the DNA TGTGCCAGCAGCTTTAGCGGGAGTTATGAGCAGTTCTTC.

This clonotype has more than one count but fewer than ten. The chain uses TRBV11-1 and TRBJ2-3; 10 bases line up with TRBD2. Germline V gene sequence: CDR1 SGHAT, CDR2 FQDESV (reference sequence). This CDR3 comprises 15 residues. The V segment lost 1 base and the J segment 8 bases; nucleotides outside the gene matches: 6. CDR3 nucleotides: TGTGCCAGCAGCTTAGGGCTAGCGGGAGTATCTACGCAGTATTTT. Its translation is CASSLGLAGVSTQYF.

The chain has TRBV7-8 and TRBJ2-4; weak D call: TRBD2 (6 bases). This CDR3 is built from 17 residues. With 3 bases removed from V and 0 bases from J, the gap between germline ends came to 15 bases. Germline lookup yields CDR1 SGHVS and CDR2 FQNEAQ. The CDR3 DNA reads TGTGCCAGCAGCTTTCAATCAGCGGGTGTAGCCAAAAACATTCAGTACTTC. It yields the protein CASSFQSAGVAKNIQYF.

The CDR3 sequence: CSAPDGSGNTIYF. DNA of the CDR3: TGCAGTGCTCCGGACGGCTCTGGAAACACCATATATTTT. The V call is TRBV20-1, the J call TRBJ1-3; D ambiguous. The V gene lost 5 bases and the J gene lost 0 bases, with 8 bases spanning the gap. Looked up from germline, CDR1 is DFQATT and CDR2 is SNEGSKA (reference sequence). The CDR3 has 13 residues.

This rearrangement joins TRBV20-1 to TRBJ2-3; TRBD2 matches 10 bases. Germline lookup yields CDR1 DFQATT and CDR2 SNEGSKA (reference sequence). V trimming: 2 bases; J trimming: 5 bases; junction bases outside the gene matches: 7. The CDR3 has 15 amino acids. CDR3 nucleotides: TGCAGTGCTAGACGAGCTAGCGGGAGAGGAGATACGCAGTATTTT. This codes for CSARRASGRGDTQYF.

Concerning this clonotype: A much larger clone lies one base from this, so it may be a read error. The chain has TRBV20-1 and TRBJ2-7, with 14 bases aligning to TRBD2. CDR1 and CDR2 (germline): DFQATT, SNEGSKA (reference sequence). Unmatched junction bases numbered 8, after V lost 6 bases and J lost 7 bases. The CDR3 contains 14 residues. The CDR3: CSAYGTSGSHEQYF. CDR3 coding DNA: TGCAGTGCCTACGGGACTAGCGGGAGCCATGAGCAGTACTTC.

This clonotype was found once. The genes are TRBV10-3 and TRBJ2-7; D gene unclear. CDR1 is ENHRY, CDR2 SYGVKD, per germline. With 2 bases removed from V and 2 bases from J, the gap between germline ends came to 10 bases. This CDR3 comprises 14 residues. The CDR3 protein is CAISEGQVTYEQYF. CDR3 coding DNA: TGTGCCATCAGTGAGGGGCAGGTAACCTACGAGCAGTACTTC.

This clonotype was detected only a few times. This chain connects TRBV20-1 to TRBJ2-7; no definite D call. The germline V gene encodes CDR1 DFQATT and CDR2 SNEGSKA (reference sequence). This CDR3 is 14 amino acids long. Trimming took 3 bases from V and 2 from J, leaving 14 bases between them. CDR3 protein: CSARGSTVPYEQYF. Here the CDR3 DNA reads TGCAGTGCTAGGGGTTCGACTGTGCCCTACGAGCAGTACTTC.

This clonotype was seen a handful of times. A much larger clonotype is one base distant, so this may be a read error. V gene TRBV12-3 or TRBV12-4 combines with J gene TRBJ2-7; D is undetermined. V was pared by 5 bases and J by 3 bases, with 14 bases between. This CDR3 region has 14 residues. The CDR3 here is CASSVRKEFYEQYF. CDR3 nucleotides: TGTGCCAGCAGTGTCAGAAAAGAATTCTACGAGCAGTACTTC.